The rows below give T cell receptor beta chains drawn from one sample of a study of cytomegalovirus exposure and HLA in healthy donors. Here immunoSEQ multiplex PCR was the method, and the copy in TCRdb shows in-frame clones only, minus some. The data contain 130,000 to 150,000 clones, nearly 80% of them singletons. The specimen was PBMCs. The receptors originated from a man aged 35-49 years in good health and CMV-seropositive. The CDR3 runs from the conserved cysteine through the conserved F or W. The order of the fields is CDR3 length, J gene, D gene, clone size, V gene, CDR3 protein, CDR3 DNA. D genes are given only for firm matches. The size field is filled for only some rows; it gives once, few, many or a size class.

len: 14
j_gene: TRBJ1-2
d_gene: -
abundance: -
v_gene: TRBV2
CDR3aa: CARSLQRGNYGYTF
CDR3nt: TGTGCCAGGTCGCTGCAAAGGGGAAACTATGGCTACACCTTC

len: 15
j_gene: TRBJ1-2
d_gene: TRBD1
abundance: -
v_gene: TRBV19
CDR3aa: CASTMAGQGTYGYTF
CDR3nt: TGTGCCAGTACCATGGCCGGACAGGGAACCTATGGCTACACCTTC

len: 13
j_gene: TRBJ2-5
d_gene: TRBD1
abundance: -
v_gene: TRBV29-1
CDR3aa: CSVGQPRGETQYF
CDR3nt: TGCAGCGTGGGACAGCCCCGGGGTGAAACCCAGTACTTC

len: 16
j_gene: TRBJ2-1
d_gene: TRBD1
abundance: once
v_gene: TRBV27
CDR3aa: CASRSGTGAARNEQFF
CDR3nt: TGTGCCAGCAGGTCCGGGACAGGGGCCGCCCGGAATGAGCAGTTCTTC

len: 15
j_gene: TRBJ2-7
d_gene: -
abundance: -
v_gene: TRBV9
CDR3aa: CASSVGLGPSYEQYF
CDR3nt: TGTGCCAGCAGCGTAGGGCTTGGTCCTTCCTACGAGCAGTACTTC

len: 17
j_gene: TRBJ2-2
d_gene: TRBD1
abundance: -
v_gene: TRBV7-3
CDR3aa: CASSRGTGTGGTGELFF
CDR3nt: TGTGCCAGCAGCCGGGGCACCGGGACAGGGGGCACCGGGGAGCTGTTTTTT

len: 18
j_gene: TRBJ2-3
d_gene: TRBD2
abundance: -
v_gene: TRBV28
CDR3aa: CASSSAGLAGGNTDTQYF
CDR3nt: TGTGCCAGCAGTAGCGCCGGACTAGCGGGGGGAAACACAGATACGCAGTATTTT

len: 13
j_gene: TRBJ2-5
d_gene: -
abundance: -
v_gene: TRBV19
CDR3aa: CASSGEIQETQYF
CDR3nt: TGTGCCAGTAGTGGGGAGATCCAAGAGACCCAGTACTTC

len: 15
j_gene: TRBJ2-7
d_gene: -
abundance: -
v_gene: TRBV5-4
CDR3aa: CASSLRPSSDYEQYF
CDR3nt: TGTGCCAGCAGCTTAAGGCCTAGCTCAGACTACGAGCAGTACTTC

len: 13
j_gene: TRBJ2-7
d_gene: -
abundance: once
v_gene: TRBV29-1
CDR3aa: CSVVGSKSYEQYF
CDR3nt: TGCAGCGTTGTTGGGAGCAAGTCCTACGAGCAGTACTTC

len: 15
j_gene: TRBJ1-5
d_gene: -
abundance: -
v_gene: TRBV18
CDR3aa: CASSVRETSNQPQHF
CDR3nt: TGTGCCAGCTCTGTTAGAGAAACGAGCAATCAGCCCCAGCATTTT

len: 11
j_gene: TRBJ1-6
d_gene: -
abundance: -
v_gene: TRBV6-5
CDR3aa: CASSYDRSIHF
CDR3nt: TGTGCCAGCAGTTATGACAGGTCGATTCACTTT

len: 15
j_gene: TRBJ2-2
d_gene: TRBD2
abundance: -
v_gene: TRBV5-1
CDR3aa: CASSLALAGAGELFF
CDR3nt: TGCGCCAGCAGCTTGGCGCTAGCGGGAGCCGGGGAGCTGTTTTTT

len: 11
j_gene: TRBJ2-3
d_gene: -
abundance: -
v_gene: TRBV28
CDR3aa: CASSFRDTQYF
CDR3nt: TGTGCCAGCAGTTTTAGAGATACGCAGTATTTT

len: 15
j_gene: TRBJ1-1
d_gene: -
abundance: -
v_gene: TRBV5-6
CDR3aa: CASSFLARGNTEAFF
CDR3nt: TGTGCCAGCAGCTTCTTGGCCAGGGGGAACACTGAAGCTTTCTTT

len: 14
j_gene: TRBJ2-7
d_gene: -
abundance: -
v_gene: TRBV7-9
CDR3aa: CASSLGTALYEQYF
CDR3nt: TGTGCCAGCAGCTTAGGGACAGCCCTCTACGAGCAGTACTTC

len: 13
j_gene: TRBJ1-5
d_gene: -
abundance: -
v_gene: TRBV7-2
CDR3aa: CASSKDWGQPQHF
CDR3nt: TGTGCCAGCAGTAAGGACTGGGGTCAGCCCCAGCATTTT

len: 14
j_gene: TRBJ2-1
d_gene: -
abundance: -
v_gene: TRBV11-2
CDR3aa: CASSLAWEDNEQFF
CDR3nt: TGTGCCAGCAGCTTAGCATGGGAGGACAATGAGCAGTTCTTC

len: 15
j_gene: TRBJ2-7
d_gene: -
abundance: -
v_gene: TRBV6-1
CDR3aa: CASRALGGRPYEQYF
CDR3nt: TGTGCCAGCAGAGCCTTGGGGGGGCGACCCTACGAGCAGTACTTC

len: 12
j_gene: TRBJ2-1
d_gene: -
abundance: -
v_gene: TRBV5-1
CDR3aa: CASSLGAHEQFF
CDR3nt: TGCGCCAGCAGCTTGGGGGCCCATGAGCAGTTCTTC

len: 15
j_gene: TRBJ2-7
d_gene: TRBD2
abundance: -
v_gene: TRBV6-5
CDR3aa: CASSYVAGGTYEQYF
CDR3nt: TGTGCCAGCAGCTATGTAGCGGGAGGAACGTACGAGCAGTACTTC

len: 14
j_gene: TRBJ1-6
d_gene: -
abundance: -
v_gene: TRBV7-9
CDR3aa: CASSLAVSNSPLHF
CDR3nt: TGTGCCAGCAGCTTAGCAGTTAGTAATTCACCCCTCCACTTT

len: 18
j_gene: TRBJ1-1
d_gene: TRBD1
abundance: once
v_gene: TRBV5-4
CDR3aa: CASSWLIARTGKNTEAFF
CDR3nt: TGTGCCAGTAGCTGGTTAATTGCTCGGACAGGCAAGAACACTGAAGCTTTCTTT

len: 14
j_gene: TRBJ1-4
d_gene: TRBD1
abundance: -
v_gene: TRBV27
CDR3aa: CASSPQGAGEKLFF
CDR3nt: TGTGCCAGCAGTCCACAGGGGGCAGGAGAAAAACTGTTTTTT

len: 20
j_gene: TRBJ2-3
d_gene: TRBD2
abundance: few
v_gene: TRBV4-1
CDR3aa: CASSLTANLAGGQRADTQYF
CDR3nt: TGCGCCAGCAGCCTGACGGCTAATCTAGCGGGAGGGCAAAGAGCAGATACGCAGTATTTT

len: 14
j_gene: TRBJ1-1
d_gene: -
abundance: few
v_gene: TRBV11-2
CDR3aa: CASSLDTTSRGAFF
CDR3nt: TGTGCCAGCAGCTTAGATACGACTTCAAGGGGAGCTTTCTTT

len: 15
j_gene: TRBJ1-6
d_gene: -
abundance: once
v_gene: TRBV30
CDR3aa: CAWSVPGTTGSPLHF
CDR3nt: TGTGCCTGGAGTGTACCAGGGACAACGGGATCACCCCTCCACTTT

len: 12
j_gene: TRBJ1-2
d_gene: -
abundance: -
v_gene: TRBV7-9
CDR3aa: CASSLQGYGYTF
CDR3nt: TGTGCCAGCAGCTTACAGGGGTATGGCTACACCTTC

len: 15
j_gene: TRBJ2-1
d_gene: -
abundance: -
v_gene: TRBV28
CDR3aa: CASSFTRGGGNEQFF
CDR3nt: TGTGCCAGCAGTTTTACCCGGGGAGGTGGCAATGAGCAGTTCTTC

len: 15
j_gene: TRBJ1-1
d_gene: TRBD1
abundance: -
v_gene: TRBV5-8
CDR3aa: CASTVLGTVNTEAFF
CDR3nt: TGTGCCAGCACCGTTCTTGGGACAGTGAACACTGAAGCTTTCTTT

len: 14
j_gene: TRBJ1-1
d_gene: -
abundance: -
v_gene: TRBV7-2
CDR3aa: CASSLALVTAEAFF
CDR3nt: TGTGCCAGCAGCTTAGCGCTGGTAACAGCTGAAGCTTTCTTT

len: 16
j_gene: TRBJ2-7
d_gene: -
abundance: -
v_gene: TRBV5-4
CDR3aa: CASSFPGATQSYEQYF
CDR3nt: TGTGCCAGCAGCTTCCCAGGGGCGACCCAATCCTACGAGCAGTACTTC

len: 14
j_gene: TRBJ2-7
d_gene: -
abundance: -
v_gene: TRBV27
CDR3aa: CASSVSPLSYEQYF
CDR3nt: TGTGCCAGCAGTGTAAGCCCTCTTTCCTACGAGCAGTACTTC

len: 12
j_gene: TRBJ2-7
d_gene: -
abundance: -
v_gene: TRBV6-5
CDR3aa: CASTEGKNEQYF
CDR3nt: TGTGCCAGCACGGAGGGGAAAAACGAGCAGTACTTC

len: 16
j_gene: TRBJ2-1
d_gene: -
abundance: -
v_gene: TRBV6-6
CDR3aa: CASSYPPERAYNEQFF
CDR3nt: TGTGCCAGCAGCTATCCCCCGGAGCGGGCATACAATGAGCAGTTCTTC

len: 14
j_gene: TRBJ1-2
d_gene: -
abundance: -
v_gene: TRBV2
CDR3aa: CASSEGTGTYGYTF
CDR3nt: TGTGCCAGCAGTGAGGGAACAGGGACCTATGGCTACACCTTC

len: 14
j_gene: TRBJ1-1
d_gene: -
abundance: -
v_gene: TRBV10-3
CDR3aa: CAIGEGALNTEAFF
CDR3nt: TGTGCCATCGGGGAGGGCGCCCTGAACACTGAAGCTTTCTTT

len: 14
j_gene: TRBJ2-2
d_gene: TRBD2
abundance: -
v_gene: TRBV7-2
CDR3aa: CASSWTSSTGELFF
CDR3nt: TGTGCCAGCAGTTGGACTAGCTCCACCGGGGAGCTGTTTTTT

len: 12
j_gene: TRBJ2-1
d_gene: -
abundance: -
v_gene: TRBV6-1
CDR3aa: CASSSQGGEQFF
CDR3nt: TGTGCCAGCAGTTCTCAGGGTGGTGAGCAGTTCTTC

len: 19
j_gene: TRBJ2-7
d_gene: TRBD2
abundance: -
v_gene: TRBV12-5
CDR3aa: CASGFRTSGRLHQTYEQYF
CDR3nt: TGTGCTAGTGGTTTCCGGACTAGCGGGAGGCTCCACCAAACATACGAGCAGTACTTC

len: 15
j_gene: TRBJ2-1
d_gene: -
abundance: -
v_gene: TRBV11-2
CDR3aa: CASSYDLPRGDEQFF
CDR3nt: TGTGCCAGCAGCTACGACCTCCCCCGGGGTGATGAGCAGTTCTTC

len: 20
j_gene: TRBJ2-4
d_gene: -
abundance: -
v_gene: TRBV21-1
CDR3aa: CASSKETGFRLAGPKNIQYF
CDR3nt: TGTGCCAGCAGCAAAGAAACAGGTTTTCGACTAGCGGGACCAAAAAACATTCAGTACTTC

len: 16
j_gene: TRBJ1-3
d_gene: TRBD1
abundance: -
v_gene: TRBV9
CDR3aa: CASSAQTGTVGNTIYF
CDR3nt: TGTGCCAGCAGCGCTCAAACAGGGACAGTTGGAAACACCATATATTTT

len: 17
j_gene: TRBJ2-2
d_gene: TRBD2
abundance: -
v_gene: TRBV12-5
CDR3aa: CASGLVPSGRITGELFF
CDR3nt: TGTGCTAGTGGTTTGGTTCCTAGCGGGAGGATCACCGGGGAGCTGTTTTTT

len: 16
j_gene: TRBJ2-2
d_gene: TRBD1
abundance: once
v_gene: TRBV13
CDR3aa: CASSFYRQGLAGELFF
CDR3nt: TGTGCCAGCAGCTTCTATCGACAGGGATTGGCCGGGGAGCTGTTTTTT

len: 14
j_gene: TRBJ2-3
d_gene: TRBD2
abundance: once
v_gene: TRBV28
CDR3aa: CATQLAGPTDTQYF
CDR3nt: TGTGCCACCCAACTAGCGGGGCCCACAGATACGCAGTATTTT

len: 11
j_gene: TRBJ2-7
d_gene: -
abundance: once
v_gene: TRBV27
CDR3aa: CASRTRVEQYF
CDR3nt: TGTGCCAGCCGTACTCGGGTCGAGCAGTACTTC

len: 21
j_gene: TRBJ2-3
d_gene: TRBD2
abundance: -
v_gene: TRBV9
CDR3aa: CASSLSPGLAGGPVDTDTQYF
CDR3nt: TGTGCCAGCAGCCTGAGCCCGGGACTAGCGGGAGGGCCGGTGGACACAGATACGCAGTATTTT

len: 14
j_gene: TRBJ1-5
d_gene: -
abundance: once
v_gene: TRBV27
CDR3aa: CASSPDRVNQPQHF
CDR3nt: TGTGCCAGCAGCCCCGACAGAGTTAATCAGCCCCAGCATTTT

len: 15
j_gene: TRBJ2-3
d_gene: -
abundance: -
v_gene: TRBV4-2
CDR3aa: CASSQAIREEDTQYF
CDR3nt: TGTGCCAGCAGCCAAGCGATCCGCGAGGAAGATACGCAGTATTTT